These 19 T cell receptor beta chains were all obtained from the same sample, sequenced in a study of blood T cells in healthy people across ages. A sample-barcoded 5' primer and a J-beta primer mix were used in a second PCR of roughly 7 to 11 cycles. TCRdb itself ran the 5' RACE reads through MiXCR, one entry per CDR3 protein. This sample has about 1.7 million distinct CDR3 sequences; over 25% occur once, and the top ten carry about 7.7%. The sample taken for sequencing was blood. These receptors were collected from a woman between 25 and 40 years old in good health.

This clonotype occurred a few times. A junction end diverges from the germline sequence, so it may reflect a read error. The chain combines TRBV28 with TRBJ1-2; D gene uncertain. Germline CDR1 MDHEN, CDR2 SYDVKM. This CDR3 contains 13 residues. CDR3 protein: CASGTALNCGYTF. DNA for the CDR3: TGTGCCAGCGGAACGGCCCTAAACTGTGGCTACACCTTC.

This clonotype was observed at least ten times. The rearrangement uses TRBV12-5 and TRBJ2-1; maybe TRBD2 (6 bases). Between the trimmed V and J ends, which lost 7 bases and 3 bases, there was a span of 10 bases. The CDR3 is made up of 13 amino acids. CDR1 and CDR2 (germline): LGHNT, FRNRAP. CDR3 protein: CASAMTSYNEQFF. The CDR3 nucleotides are TGTGCTAGTGCCATGACTAGCTACAATGAGCAGTTCTTC.

This clonotype showed up just a few times. The chain has TRBV7-2 and TRBJ1-2, with a possible D match to TRBD1 (6 bases). Germline V gene lookup returns CDR1 SGHTA and CDR2 FQGNSA. This CDR3 has 15 amino acids. V was trimmed by 2 bases and J by 3 bases, leaving 13 bases between them. The CDR3 spells CASSLLGASDYGYTF. The CDR3 DNA reads TGTGCCAGCAGCTTATTGGGGGCCTCTGACTATGGCTACACCTTC.

This clonotype was detected only once. One end of the junction is discordant with germline, which a read error may explain. The genes are TRBV10-3 and TRBJ1-1; D is ambiguous. From germline, CDR1 is ENHRY and CDR2 SYGVKD. The CDR3 sequence is 15 residues long. This chain's CDR3 is CAIKGTLLVNTETFF. The CDR3 DNA sequence: TGTGCCATCAAGGGAACCCTACTCGTTAACACTGAAACTTTCTTT.

This clonotype was detected once. A much larger clonotype is one base distant, so this may be a read error. This sequence joins TRBV20-1 and TRBJ2-5; 8 bases align to TRBD2. Germline CDR1 and CDR2: DFQATT and SNEGSKA (reference sequence). With V trimmed by 5 bases and J by 5 bases, 13 bases remained unmatched. The CDR3 extends over 15 amino acids. The DNA for the CDR3 is TGCAGTGCTGGATTGGGGGGACTAGGTGATGAGACCCAGTACTTC. Amino acid sequence: CSAGLGGLGDETQYF.

This rearrangement joins TRBV5-1 to TRBJ2-1; no clear D. The CDR3 length is 16 residues. Germline values: CDR1 SGHRS, CDR2 YFSETQ. Trimming removed 0 bases from V and 5 bases from J, with 15 bases in between. The CDR3 sequence: CASSLEGRTIDNEQFF. CDR3 DNA: TGCGCCAGCAGCTTGGAAGGACGGACGATAGACAATGAGCAGTTCTTC.

This rearrangement joins TRBV7-9 to TRBJ2-7; 7 bases match TRBD2. There are 17 residues in the CDR3. The germline V gene encodes CDR1 SEHNR and CDR2 FQNEAQ (reference sequence). V lost 5 bases and J lost 7; bases outside the gene matches: 20. The CDR3 sequence: CASSIRLISRERNEQYF. The CDR3 DNA reads as TGTGCCAGCAGCATCCGACTGATCTCGCGGGAGCGAAATGAGCAGTACTTC. The full variable domain, rest sourced from reference TRBV7-9 and TRBJ2-7, is DTGVSQNPRHKITKRGQNVTFRCDPISEHNRLYWYRQTLGQGPEFLTYFQNEAQLEKSRLLSDRFSAERPKGSFSTLEIQRTEQGDSAMYLCASSIRLISRERNEQYFGPGTRLTVT.

This clonotype was picked up a small number of times. The V and J genes are TRBV6-6 and TRBJ2-3; 9 positions match TRBD2. The CDR3 consists of 14 residues. Germline trimming cut 7 bases from V and 9 bases from J; bases unmatched to any gene: 11. The germline CDR1 and CDR2 sequences are MNHNY and SVGAGI (reference sequence). The CDR3 DNA reads TGTGCCAGCACTAGCGGGACTCCGCCTGGGACGCAGTATTTT. It yields the protein CASTSGTPPGTQYF.

This chain links TRBV14 with TRBJ2-2; D may be TRBD1 (5 bases). Germline V lookup: CDR1 SGHDN, CDR2 FVKESK. V was clipped by 0 bases and J by 4 bases, with 18 bases between them. This CDR3 is built from 18 residues. The CDR3 loop reads CASSQDWGNVGSTGELFF. The CDR3 bases are TGTGCCAGCAGCCAAGATTGGGGCAACGTGGGGTCCACCGGGGAGCTGTTTTTT.

This clonotype has ten or more counts. The chain links TRBV12-3 or TRBV12-4 to TRBJ2-5; the D call may be TRBD1 or TRBD2 (5 bases each). The V gene lost 3 bases and the J gene lost 4 bases, with 12 bases spanning the gap. This CDR3 region has 14 residues. The CDR3 region has the DNA TGTGCCAGCAGTTTCGGGGCAAGTGGAGAGACCCAGTACTTC. Its translation is CASSFGASGETQYF.

The CDR3 nucleotides are TGTGCCAGCCTTTCTCTGAACGGGCAGTACTTC. Residues: CASLSLNGQYF. The chain joins TRBV28 to TRBJ2-7, with D unresolved. V shed 8 bases and J shed 9 bases, with 14 bases lying between them. This CDR3 comprises 11 residues. Germline CDR1 MDHEN, CDR2 SYDVKM.

Ten or more counts support this clonotype. The V and J genes are TRBV7-2 and TRBJ2-5; D is tentatively TRBD1 or TRBD2 (7 bases each). Germline CDR1 and CDR2: SGHTA and FQGNSA. Deletions cut 5 bases from V and 4 bases from J, with 17 bases between. This CDR3 contains 15 residues. CDR3 residues: CASSQGERGGETQYF. The CDR3, as DNA: TGTGCCAGCAGCCAGGGGGAGCGGGGAGGAGAGACCCAGTACTTC.

This clonotype was counted between two and nine times. This chain joins TRBV7-2 and TRBJ2-7; TRBD2 might be the D (5 bases). Per the germline V gene, CDR1 is SGHTA and CDR2 is FQGNSA. V lost 1 base and J 6 bases, leaving 16 bases between the germline ends. This CDR3 region has 15 residues. This chain's CDR3 is CASSLVARGPIEQYF. In DNA form, the CDR3 reads TGTGCCAGCAGCTTAGTAGCGAGAGGCCCCATCGAGCAGTACTTC.

There are a few counts of this clonotype. The rearrangement joins TRBV4-3 to TRBJ1-3, with a tentative D call TRBD1 (5 bases). Per the germline V gene, CDR1 is LGHNA and CDR2 is YSLEER. CDR3 length equals 18 residues. Trimming shortened V by 3 bases and J by 2 bases, and 20 bases separated the two germline ends. The CDR3, as DNA: TGCGCCAGCAGCCAGGGGACCTCCACGTCGGTTACTGGAAACACCATATATTTT. Amino acid sequence: CASSQGTSTSVTGNTIYF.

This chain uses TRBV3-1 with TRBJ2-1; D call uncertain. CDR1 LGHDT and CDR2 YNNKEL come from the germline V gene (reference sequence). V dropped 3 bases and J dropped 10 bases, with 13 bases sitting between them. The CDR3 is 13 residues long. The CDR3 bases are TGTGCCAGCAGCCAGGCCCACGGTACGGAGCAGTTCTTC. This sequence encodes CASSQAHGTEQFF.

In DNA, the CDR3 is TGTGCCATCAGCGGATCAGGGGGCCGGACTGAAGCTTTCTTT. It is translated as CAISGSGGRTEAFF. The chain couples TRBV10-3 to TRBJ1-1; 8 bases match TRBD1. With 6 bases clipped from V and 5 bases from J, the junction kept 8 bases outside the gene matches. Germline CDR1 and CDR2: ENHRY and SYGVKD. The CDR3 covers 14 residues.

The chain links TRBV6-2 or TRBV6-3 to TRBJ2-7, with D tentatively TRBD1 (5 bases). From germline, CDR1 is MNHEY and CDR2 SVGEGT. The V end was cut by 3 bases, the J end by 2 bases, with 11 bases between. This CDR3 has 14 amino acids. CDR3 amino acids: CASSYPGSTYEQYF. The CDR3 DNA reads as TGTGCCAGCAGTTATCCAGGGTCGACCTACGAGCAGTACTTC.

The V gene is TRBV7-2, the J gene TRBJ1-2; no reliable D call. V lost 5 bases to trimming and J lost 7 bases, with 11 bases between them. CDR1 and CDR2 (germline): SGHTA, FQGNSA. This CDR3 is built from 12 residues. The CDR3 sequence: CASSTSLGGYTF. CDR3 coding DNA: TGTGCCAGCAGCACCTCCCTAGGTGGCTACACCTTC.

This clonotype showed up just a few times. This rearrangement joins TRBV12-3 or TRBV12-4 to TRBJ2-5; 7 positions agree with TRBD2. Trimming at V came to 10 bases and at J to 5 bases, leaving 13 bases not matched to a gene. The CDR3 is 14 amino acids. The CDR3 DNA follows: TGTGCCACTCGAGAAGGGAGGGCCACGGAGACCCAGTACTTC. Encoded protein: CATREGRATETQYF.